Below, 30 T cell receptor beta chains from the same sample are listed, as sequenced in a study of blood T cell repertoires in COVID-19. Here immunoSEQ multiplex PCR was the method, and the copy in TCRdb shows in-frame clones only, minus some. The sample has about 260,000 clones, 85% to 90% seen once; the top ten hold over 3.5%. The sample comprised PBMCs or T cells enriched from blood (not recorded which). These receptors were obtained from a woman in her 30s with acute COVID-19.

This chain links TRBV7-3 with TRBJ2-1; 10 bases agree with TRBD2. The CDR3 covers 17 residues. V lost 2 bases, J lost 3 bases, and 7 bases stayed unmatched. Germline CDR1 SGHTA, CDR2 FQGTGA. CDR3 coding DNA: TGTGCCAGCAGCTTAGAGGCTAGCGGGAGAAACTACAATGAGCAGTTCTTC. Encoded protein: CASSLEASGRNYNEQFF.

The gene calls are TRBV18 and TRBJ2-7; D perhaps matches TRBD2 (6 bases). The CDR3 has 15 residues. Trimming took 2 bases from V and 3 from J, leaving 14 bases between them. Germline lookup yields CDR1 KGHSH and CDR2 LQKENI. CDR3 bases: TGTGCCAGCTCACCATCCCGGGAGAGGGACTACGAGCAGTACTTC. It specifies CASSPSRERDYEQYF.

V and J are TRBV5-1 and TRBJ1-2; D is uncertain. V lost 1 base, J lost 1 base, and 8 bases lay in between. The CDR3 consists of 14 residues. CDR1 SGHRS and CDR2 YFSETQ come from the germline V gene. The CDR3 spells CASSLLSDNYGYTF. For the CDR3, the DNA is TGCGCCAGCAGCTTGTTGTCAGATAACTATGGCTACACCTTC.

The J gene is TRBJ2-2, the V gene TRBV5-1; TRBD1 might be the D (5 bases). This CDR3 comprises 15 residues. V lost 4 bases and J 1 base, leaving 11 bases between the germline ends. Germline assignment: CDR1 SGHRS and CDR2 YFSETQ. The CDR3 nucleotides are TGCGCCAGCAGCCCACGGACACAGAACACCGGGGAGCTGTTTTTT. Its protein is CASSPRTQNTGELFF.

The chain recombines TRBV6-1 with TRBJ1-1; TRBD1 might be the D (5 bases). V was shortened by 1 base and J by 5 bases, with 14 bases between the two germline ends. The CDR3 is 15 amino acids. The germline CDR1 and CDR2 sequences are MNHNS and SASEGT. CDR3 nucleotide sequence: TGTGCCAGCAGTGAAGTATTGCAGGAGGGGACTGAAGCTTTCTTT. Its protein product is CASSEVLQEGTEAFF.

This chain connects TRBV24-1 to TRBJ2-1; D gene uncertain. Trimming removed 0 bases from V and 10 bases from J, with 9 bases in between. Germline V gene lookup returns CDR1 KGHDR and CDR2 SFDVKD. The CDR3 is made up of 13 amino acids. The CDR3 bases are TGTGCCACCAGTGATTTGTCGCACCAGGAGCAGTTCTTC. Encoded protein: CATSDLSHQEQFF.

The chain joins TRBV2 to TRBJ2-1, with a possible D match to TRBD2 (5 bases). V was cut by 4 bases and J by 9 bases, with 28 bases left in between. The CDR3 contains 18 residues. The germline gives CDR1 SNHLY, CDR2 FYNNEI. DNA of the CDR3: TGTGCCAGCAGTGGATCAAGTGCCGGAACTAGAGGGTCCGGTGAGCAGTTCTTC. Residues: CASSGSSAGTRGSGEQFF.

The chain recombines TRBV7-9 with TRBJ2-3; 7 bases line up with TRBD2. V lost 1 base and J lost 2; bases outside the gene matches: 3. The CDR3 runs 15 residues. Germline values: CDR1 SEHNR, CDR2 FQNEAQ (reference sequence). The CDR3 DNA reads as TGTGCCAGCAGCTTAGGGGCGGGGGTCACAGATACGCAGTATTTT. Translating gives CASSLGAGVTDTQYF. Full variable domain (outside the CDR3, taken from reference TRBV7-9 and TRBJ2-3): DTGVSQNPRHKITKRGQNVTFRCDPISEHNRLYWYRQTLGQGPEFLTYFQNEAQLEKSRLLSDRFSAERPKGSFSTLEIQRTEQGDSAMYLCASSLGAGVTDTQYFGPGTRLTVL.

This chain joins TRBV5-1 and TRBJ2-2; 10 bases align to TRBD1. The CDR3 totals 16 residues. The trim removed 4 bases at V and 4 bases at J, leaving 7 bases unmatched. Germline-derived CDR1 and CDR2 are SGHRS and YFSETQ. The chain's CDR3 is CASSPWDRGPTGELFF. The CDR3, as DNA: TGCGCCAGCAGCCCCTGGGACAGGGGTCCCACCGGGGAGCTGTTTTTT.

The chain has TRBV5-1 and TRBJ2-2; maybe TRBD1 (6 bases). The CDR3 runs to 16 residues. V was clipped by 0 bases and J by 4 bases, with 13 bases between them. Looked up from germline, CDR1 is SGHRS and CDR2 is YFSETQ. DNA of the CDR3: TGCGCCAGCAGCTTGGGTCCTACGGACAGCACCGGGGAGCTGTTTTTT. It yields the protein CASSLGPTDSTGELFF.

The gene calls are TRBV6-1 and TRBJ2-7, with a possible D match to TRBD1 (5 bases). Looked up from germline, CDR1 is MNHNS and CDR2 is SASEGT. The ends were cut back, 0 bases at V and 7 bases at J, with 19 bases in the middle. The CDR3 extends over 16 amino acids. The CDR3 coding sequence is TGTGCCAGCAGTGAAGCGTCCTCGACAGCTAGTCAGGAGCAGTACTTC. This gives the protein CASSEASSTASQEQYF.

The J gene is TRBJ2-1, the V gene TRBV30; the D gene is possibly TRBD2 (5 bases). V was pared by 4 bases and J by 2 bases, with 12 bases between. This CDR3 is 14 amino acids long. CDR1 is GTSNPN, CDR2 SVGIG, per germline (reference sequence). DNA for the CDR3: TGTGCCTGGACCGGACTGGCGGCCTACAATGAGCAGTTCTTC. This translates into CAWTGLAAYNEQFF.

The chain joins TRBV7-9 to TRBJ1-1; 9 positions agree with TRBD1. The CDR3 totals 17 residues. Germline lookup yields CDR1 SEHNR and CDR2 FQNEAQ (reference sequence). Unmatched junction bases numbered 12, after V lost 5 bases and J lost 2 bases. The CDR3 loop is CASSNPPGQGNNTEAFF. The CDR3 DNA reads as TGTGCCAGCAGCAATCCGCCGGGACAGGGAAATAACACTGAAGCTTTCTTT.

The chain carries TRBV18 and TRBJ2-2; tentative D call: TRBD1 (5 bases). Germline CDR1 is KGHSH and CDR2 is LQKENI. The CDR3 is 16 amino acids. The germline V and J ends were trimmed by 5 bases and 0 bases, with 13 bases remaining between them. In DNA, the CDR3 is TGTGCCAGCTCAGAGACGACAGAAGCGAACACCGGGGAGCTGTTTTTT. Its protein is CASSETTEANTGELFF. The whole variable domain, filled in from reference TRBV18 and TRBJ2-2, reads NAGVMQNPRHLVRRRGQEARLRCSPMKGHSHVYWYRQLPEEGLKFMVYLQKENIIDESGMPKERFSAEFPKEGPSILRIQQVVRGDSAAYFCASSETTEANTGELFFGEGSRLTVL.

This chain joins TRBV19 and TRBJ2-2; a possible D gene is TRBD2 (6 bases). Per germline, CDR1 LNHDA and CDR2 SQIVND (reference sequence). The CDR3 totals 15 residues. Trimming removed 3 bases at V and 4 bases at J, with 12 bases between. CDR3 nucleotides: TGTGCCAGTAGTATGGAGAGGGGAGGCACCGGGGAGCTGTTTTTT. This encodes CASSMERGGTGELFF.

The chain joins TRBV7-2 to TRBJ1-2; possible D gene TRBD1, 6 bases. The V end lost 5 bases, the J end lost 4 bases, and 20 bases lay between the germline ends. Germline-derived CDR1 and CDR2 are SGHTA and FQGNSA. This CDR3 is built from 16 residues. CDR3 region: CASSTLVWGGAYGYTF. In nucleotides, the CDR3 is TGTGCCAGCAGCACACTCGTCTGGGGGGGGGCCTATGGCTACACCTTC.

This clone was counted a single time. The chain couples TRBV27 to TRBJ2-7; D gene unclear. CDR1 is MNHEY, CDR2 SMNVEV, per germline (reference sequence). V lost 3 bases to trimming and J lost 1 base, with 10 bases between them. The CDR3 extends over 14 amino acids. The CDR3 DNA sequence: TGTGCCAGCAGTTTCGGTTCGCGTTCCTACGAGCAGTACTTC. Translating it yields CASSFGSRSYEQYF.

This CDR3 reads CASSMGTSGSGYTGELFF. In DNA, the CDR3 is TGTGCCAGCAGCATGGGAACTAGCGGGAGCGGGTACACCGGGGAGCTGTTTTTT. The chain carries TRBV7-6 and TRBJ2-2, with 11 positions matching TRBD2. Per germline, CDR1 SGHVS and CDR2 FNYEAQ. The CDR3 is 18 residues long. The trim removed 5 bases at V and 3 bases at J, leaving 11 bases unmatched. Supplemented by reference TRBV7-6 and TRBJ2-2, the full variable domain reads GAGVSQSPRYKVTKRGQDVALRCDPISGHVSLYWYRQALGQGPEFLTYFNYEAQQDKSGLPNDRFSAERPEGSISTLTIQRTEQRDSAMYRCASSMGTSGSGYTGELFFGEGSRLTVL.

The chain employs TRBV28 and TRBJ1-5, with 9 bases fitting TRBD1. Germline loops: CDR1 MDHEN, CDR2 SYDVKM. This CDR3 has 17 amino acids. V was clipped by 5 bases and J by 0 bases; unmatched bases: 8. CDR3 DNA: TGTGCCAGCAGTCTAGGACAGGGGCGGGATAGCAATCAGCCCCAGCATTTT. This encodes CASSLGQGRDSNQPQHF.

The chain recombines TRBV29-1 with TRBJ2-7, with D maybe TRBD2 (7 bases). Between the trimmed V and J ends, which lost 3 bases and 1 base, there was a span of 13 bases. Germline V gene sequence: CDR1 SQVTM, CDR2 ANQGSEA. The CDR3 loop spans 14 amino acids. The CDR3 loop reads CSVDREGGSYEQYF. The CDR3 DNA reads as TGCAGCGTTGACAGGGAGGGGGGGTCCTACGAGCAGTACTTC.

CDR3 amino acids: CASSLVGTGGGDTQYF. The CDR3 nucleotides are TGTGCCAGCAGCTTAGTCGGAACAGGGGGTGGAGATACGCAGTATTTT. The rearrangement uses TRBV13 and TRBJ2-3; TRBD1 matches 8 bases. The CDR3 is 16 amino acids. Germline trimming cut 1 base from V and 5 bases from J; bases unmatched to any gene: 8. Per germline, CDR1 PRHDT and CDR2 FYEKMQ (reference sequence). The whole variable domain, filled in from reference TRBV13 and TRBJ2-3, reads AAGVIQSPRHLIKEKRETATLKCYPIPRHDTVYWYQQGPGQDPQFLISFYEKMQSDKGSIPDRFSAQQFSDYHSELNMSSLELGDSALYFCASSLVGTGGGDTQYFGPGTRLTVL.

The rearrangement uses TRBV5-1 and TRBJ1-4; D call uncertain. Germline V gives CDR1 SGHRS, CDR2 YFSETQ. The CDR3 spans 15 residues. V was cut by 0 bases and J by 1 base, with 7 bases left in between. The CDR3 DNA follows: TGCGCCAGCAGCTTGGTGGAGGGAACTAATGAAAAACTGTTTTTT. Protein: CASSLVEGTNEKLFF.

The chain carries TRBV28 and TRBJ2-2, with D unresolved. This CDR3 comprises 14 residues. CDR1 MDHEN and CDR2 SYDVKM come from the germline V gene. Trimming left V 5 bases short and J 0 bases short, with 7 bases between. CDR3 sequence: CASSRYSNTGELFF. CDR3 DNA: TGTGCCAGCAGTAGATACTCGAACACCGGGGAGCTGTTTTTT.

The rearrangement uses TRBV25-1 and TRBJ1-4, with no clear D. The CDR3 runs to 14 residues. The germline V gene has CDR1 MGHDK and CDR2 SYGVNS. The V end was cut by 1 base, the J end by 0 bases, with 3 bases between. The DNA for the CDR3 is TGTGCCAGCAGTGAATCTACAACTAATGAAAAACTGTTTTTT. Translated, it gives CASSESTTNEKLFF.

V is TRBV6-5 and J is TRBJ1-6, with 8 bases matching TRBD1. The CDR3 is 13 residues long. The germline V gene has CDR1 MNHEY and CDR2 SVGAGI. V was pared by 6 bases and J by 13 bases, with 8 bases of the junction left unmatched. This CDR3 reads CASRGRGLVPLHF. CDR3 DNA: TGTGCCAGCAGGGGCAGGGGGCTGGTTCCCCTCCACTTT.

The CDR3 nucleotides are TGTGCCAGCAGCTTATTCAGGGACACCGGGGAGCTGTTTTTT. Protein sequence: CASSLFRDTGELFF. The chain recombines TRBV11-2 with TRBJ2-2; tentative D call: TRBD1 (5 bases). With 2 bases removed from V and 3 bases from J, the gap between germline ends came to 7 bases. The germline V gene has CDR1 SGHAT and CDR2 FQNNGV. The CDR3 is made up of 14 amino acids.

This clone was counted once. The chain employs TRBV7-9 and TRBJ2-1; TRBD2 matches 9 bases. The CDR3 runs 15 residues. The junction had 5 bases not matched to a gene; V was cut back by 2 bases and J by 6 bases. Per germline, CDR1 SEHNR and CDR2 FQNEAQ (reference sequence). The CDR3 DNA sequence: TGTGCCAGCAGCTTAAGGGCGGGAGGGCCCAATGAGCAGTTCTTC. It is translated as CASSLRAGGPNEQFF. Complete variable domain (other parts from reference TRBV7-9 and TRBJ2-1): DTGVSQNPRHKITKRGQNVTFRCDPISEHNRLYWYRQTLGQGPEFLTYFQNEAQLEKSRLLSDRFSAERPKGSFSTLEIQRTEQGDSAMYLCASSLRAGGPNEQFFGPGTRLTVL.

The J gene is TRBJ2-1, the V gene TRBV11-2; 8 bases fit TRBD1. Germline lookup yields CDR1 SGHAT and CDR2 FQNNGV. This CDR3 spans 18 amino acids. The trim removed 1 base at V and 2 bases at J, leaving 10 bases unmatched. Here the CDR3 reads CASSLATRTGLPYNEQFF. In nucleotides, the CDR3 is TGTGCCAGCAGCTTAGCGACAAGGACAGGGTTACCCTACAATGAGCAGTTCTTC.

V gene TRBV18 combines with J gene TRBJ2-5; D gene unclear. Trimming pared 3 bases from V and 0 bases from J, leaving 2 bases between. The CDR3 extends over 12 amino acids. Germline V gives CDR1 KGHSH, CDR2 LQKENI. CDR3 in amino acids: CASSPNQETQYF. The DNA of the CDR3 is TGTGCCAGCTCACCTAACCAAGAGACCCAGTACTTC. Variable domain in full (rest from reference TRBV18 and TRBJ2-5): NAGVMQNPRHLVRRRGQEARLRCSPMKGHSHVYWYRQLPEEGLKFMVYLQKENIIDESGMPKERFSAEFPKEGPSILRIQQVVRGDSAAYFCASSPNQETQYFGPGTRLLVL.

The chain has TRBV21-1 and TRBJ1-4; the table's D gene call, TRBD1, was not cross checked with the DNA. TRBV21-1 is a documented pseudogene. The CDR3 has 17 residues. CDR3 in amino acids: CASSRGEARGTNEKLFF. The CDR3 DNA reads as TGTGCCAGCAGCCGCGGAGAAGCCAGGGGAACTAATGAAAAACTGTTTTTT.